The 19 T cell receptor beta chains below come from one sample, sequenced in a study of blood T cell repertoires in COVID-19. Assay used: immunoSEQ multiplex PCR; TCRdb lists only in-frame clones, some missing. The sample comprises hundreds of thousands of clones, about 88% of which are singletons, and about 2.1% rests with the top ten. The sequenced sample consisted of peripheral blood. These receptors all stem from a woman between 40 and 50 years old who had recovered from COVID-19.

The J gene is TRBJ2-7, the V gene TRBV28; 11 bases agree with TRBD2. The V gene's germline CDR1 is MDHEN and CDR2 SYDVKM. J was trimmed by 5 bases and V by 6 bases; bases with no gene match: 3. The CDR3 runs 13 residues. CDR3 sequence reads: CASRLAGAHEQYF. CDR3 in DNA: TGTGCCAGCAGACTAGCGGGAGCCCACGAGCAGTACTTC.

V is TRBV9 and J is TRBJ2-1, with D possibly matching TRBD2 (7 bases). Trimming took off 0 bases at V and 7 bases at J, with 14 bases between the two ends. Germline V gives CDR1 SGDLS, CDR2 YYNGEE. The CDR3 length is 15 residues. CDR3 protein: CASSVVGGGQNEQFF. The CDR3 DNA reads TGTGCCAGCAGCGTAGTTGGGGGGGGGCAGAATGAGCAGTTCTTC. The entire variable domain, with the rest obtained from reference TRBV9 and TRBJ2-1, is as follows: DSGVTQTPKHLITATGQRVTLRCSPRSGDLSVYWYQQSLDQGLQFLIQYYNGEERAKGNILERFSAQQFPDLHSELNLSSLELGDSALYFCASSVVGGGQNEQFFGPGTRLTVL.

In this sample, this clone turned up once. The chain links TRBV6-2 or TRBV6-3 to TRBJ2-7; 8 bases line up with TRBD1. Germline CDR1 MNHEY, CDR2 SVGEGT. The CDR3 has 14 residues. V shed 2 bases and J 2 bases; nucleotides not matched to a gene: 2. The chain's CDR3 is CASSYPGGAYEQYF. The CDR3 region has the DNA TGTGCCAGCAGTTACCCAGGGGGCGCCTACGAGCAGTACTTC.

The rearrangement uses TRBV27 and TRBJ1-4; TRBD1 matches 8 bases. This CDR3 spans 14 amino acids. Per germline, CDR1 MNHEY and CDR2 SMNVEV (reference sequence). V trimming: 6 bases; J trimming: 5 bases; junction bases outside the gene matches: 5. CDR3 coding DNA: TGTGCCAGCAGGGAGACAGGGGCCAATGAAAAACTGTTTTTT. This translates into CASRETGANEKLFF.

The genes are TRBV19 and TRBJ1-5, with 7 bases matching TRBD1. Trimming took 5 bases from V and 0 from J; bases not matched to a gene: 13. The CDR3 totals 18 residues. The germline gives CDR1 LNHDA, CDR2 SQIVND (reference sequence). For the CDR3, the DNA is TGTGCCAGTAGTCCATCCCCGGGACAGCTTTATAGCAATCAGCCCCAGCATTTT. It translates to CASSPSPGQLYSNQPQHF.

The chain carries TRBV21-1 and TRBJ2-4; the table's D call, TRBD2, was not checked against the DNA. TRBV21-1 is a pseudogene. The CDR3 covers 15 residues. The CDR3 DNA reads TGTGCCAGCAGCAAAAAGAGGGTAGCCAAAAACATTCAGTACTTC. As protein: CASSKKRVAKNIQYF.

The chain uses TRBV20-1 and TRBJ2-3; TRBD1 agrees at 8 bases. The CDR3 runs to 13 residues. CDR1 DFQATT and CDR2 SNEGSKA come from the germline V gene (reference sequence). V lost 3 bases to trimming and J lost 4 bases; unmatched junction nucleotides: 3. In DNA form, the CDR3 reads TGCAGTGCTAGTGGGGACAGGCCAGATACGCAGTATTTT. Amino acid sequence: CSASGDRPDTQYF.

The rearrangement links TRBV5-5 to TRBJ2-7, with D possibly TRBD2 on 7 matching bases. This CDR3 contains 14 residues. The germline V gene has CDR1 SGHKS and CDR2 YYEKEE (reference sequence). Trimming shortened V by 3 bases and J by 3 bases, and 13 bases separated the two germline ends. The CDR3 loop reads CASSWGGGRYEQYF. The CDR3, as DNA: TGTGCCAGCAGCTGGGGCGGGGGCCGCTACGAGCAGTACTTC.

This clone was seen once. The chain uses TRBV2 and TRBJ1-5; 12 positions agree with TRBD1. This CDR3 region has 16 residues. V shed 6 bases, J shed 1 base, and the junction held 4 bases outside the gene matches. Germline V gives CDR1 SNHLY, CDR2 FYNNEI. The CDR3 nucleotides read TGTGCCAGCAGGGAGGGACAGGGGGCGAGCAATCAGCCCCAGCATTTT. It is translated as CASREGQGASNQPQHF. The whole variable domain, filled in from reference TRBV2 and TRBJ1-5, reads EPEVTQTPSHQVTQMGQEVILRCVPISNHLYFYWYRQILGQKVEFLVSFYNNEISEKSEIFDDQFSVERPDGSNFTLKIRSTKLEDSAMYFCASREGQGASNQPQHFGDGTRLSIL.

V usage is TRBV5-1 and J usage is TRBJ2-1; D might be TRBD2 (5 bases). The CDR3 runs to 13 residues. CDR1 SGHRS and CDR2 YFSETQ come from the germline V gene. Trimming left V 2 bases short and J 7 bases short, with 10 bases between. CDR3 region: CASSFIGENEQFF. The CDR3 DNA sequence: TGCGCCAGCAGCTTTATCGGGGAGAATGAGCAGTTCTTC.

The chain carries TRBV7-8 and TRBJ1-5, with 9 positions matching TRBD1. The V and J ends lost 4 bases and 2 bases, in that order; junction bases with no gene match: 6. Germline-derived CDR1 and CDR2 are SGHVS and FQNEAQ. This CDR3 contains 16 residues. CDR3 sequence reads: CASSSGQGAGNQPQHF. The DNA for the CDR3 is TGTGCCAGCAGCTCGGGACAGGGCGCAGGCAATCAGCCCCAGCATTTT.

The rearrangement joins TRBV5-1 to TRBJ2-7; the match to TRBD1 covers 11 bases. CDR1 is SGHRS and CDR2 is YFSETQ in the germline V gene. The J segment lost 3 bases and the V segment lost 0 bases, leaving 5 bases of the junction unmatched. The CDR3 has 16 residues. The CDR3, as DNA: TGCGCCAGCAGCTTGGCCGCAGGGACAGGGGGCTACGAGCAGTACTTC. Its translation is CASSLAAGTGGYEQYF. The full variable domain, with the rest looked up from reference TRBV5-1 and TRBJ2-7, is KAGVTQTPRYLIKTRGQQVTLSCSPISGHRSVSWYQQTPGQGLQFLFEYFSETQRNKGNFPGRFSGRQFSNSRSEMNVSTLELGDSALYLCASSLAAGTGGYEQYFGPGTRLTVT.

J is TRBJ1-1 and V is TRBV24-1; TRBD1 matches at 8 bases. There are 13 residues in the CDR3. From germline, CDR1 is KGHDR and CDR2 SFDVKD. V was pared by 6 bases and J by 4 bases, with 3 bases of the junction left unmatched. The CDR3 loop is CATSIGQGTEAFF. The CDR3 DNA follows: TGTGCCACCAGTATCGGACAGGGCACTGAAGCTTTCTTT.

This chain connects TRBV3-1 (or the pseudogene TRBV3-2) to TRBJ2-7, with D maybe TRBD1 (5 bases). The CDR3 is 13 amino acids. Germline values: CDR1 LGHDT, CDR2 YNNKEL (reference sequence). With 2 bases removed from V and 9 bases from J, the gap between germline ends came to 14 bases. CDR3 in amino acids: CASSQNPRVGQYF. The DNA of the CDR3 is TGTGCCAGCAGCCAAAACCCCAGGGTAGGGCAGTACTTC.

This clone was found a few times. CDR3 in DNA: TGTGCCAGTAGCGAACTGACCGGGACAGGTAGCCGTTCACCCCTCCACTTT. Its translation is CASSELTGTGSRSPLHF. J is TRBJ1-6 and V is TRBV19; 8 positions match TRBD1. CDR3 length equals 17 residues. V shed 6 bases and J 9 bases; nucleotides not matched to a gene: 16. Germline CDR1 LNHDA, CDR2 SQIVND (reference sequence).

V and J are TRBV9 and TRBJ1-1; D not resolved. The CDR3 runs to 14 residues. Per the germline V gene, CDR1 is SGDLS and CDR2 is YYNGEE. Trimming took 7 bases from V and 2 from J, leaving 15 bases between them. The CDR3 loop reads CASGRDVQNTEAFF. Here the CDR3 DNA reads TGTGCCAGCGGGCGTGATGTACAAAACACTGAAGCTTTCTTT. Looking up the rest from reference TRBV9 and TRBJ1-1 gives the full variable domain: DSGVTQTPKHLITATGQRVTLRCSPRSGDLSVYWYQQSLDQGLQFLIQYYNGEERAKGNILERFSAQQFPDLHSELNLSSLELGDSALYFCASGRDVQNTEAFFGQGTRLTVV.

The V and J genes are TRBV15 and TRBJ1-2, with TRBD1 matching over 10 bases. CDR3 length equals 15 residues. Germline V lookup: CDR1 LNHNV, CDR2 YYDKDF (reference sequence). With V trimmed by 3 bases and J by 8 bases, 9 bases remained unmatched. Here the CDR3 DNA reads TGTGCCACCAGCAGGGGGAGACAGGGGGCGTGGGGCTACACCTTC. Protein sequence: CATSRGRQGAWGYTF.

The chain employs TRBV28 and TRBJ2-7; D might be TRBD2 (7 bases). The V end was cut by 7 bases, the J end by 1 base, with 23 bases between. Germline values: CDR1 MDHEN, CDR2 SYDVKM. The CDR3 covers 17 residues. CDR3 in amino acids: CASMGEGVRDLSYEQYF. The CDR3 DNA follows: TGTGCCAGCATGGGGGAGGGGGTCCGGGACTTGTCCTACGAGCAGTACTTC. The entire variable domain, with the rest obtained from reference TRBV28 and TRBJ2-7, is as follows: DVKVTQSSRYLVKRTGEKVFLECVQDMDHENMFWYRQDPGLGLRLIYFSYDVKMKEKGDIPEGYSVSREKKERFSLILESASTNQTSMYLCASMGEGVRDLSYEQYFGPGTRLTVT.

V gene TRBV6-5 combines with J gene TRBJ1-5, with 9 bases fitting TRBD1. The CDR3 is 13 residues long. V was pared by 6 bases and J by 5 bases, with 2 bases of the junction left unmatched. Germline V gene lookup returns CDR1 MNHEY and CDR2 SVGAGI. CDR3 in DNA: TGTGCCAGCAGGGACAGGGGACATCAGCCCCAGCATTTT. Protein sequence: CASRDRGHQPQHF.